The 5 T cell receptor beta chains given below trace back to one sample, sequenced in a study of Ad26.COV2.S vaccination and SARS-CoV-2 variants. Specified treatment: around 19 received Ad26.COV2.S at low or high dose, single or two shots; several received placebo; per-sample allocation not given. Sampling was done on day 63 after the first vaccine or placebo injection. This table comes from immunoSEQ multiplex PCR, and its TCRdb copy is limited to in-frame clones, with some not included. Of around 300,000 clones listed, 85% to 90% are singletons. The specimen was peripheral blood, collected in a trial of Ad26.COV2.S vaccine versus placebo. Receptor source: a person between 18 and 60 years old who received the Ad26.COV2.S COVID-19 vaccine or a placebo.

This clone is a singleton in its sample. This chain uses TRBV4-1 with TRBJ2-6; D is perhaps TRBD1 (5 bases). Trimming took off 4 bases at V and 0 bases at J, with 10 bases between the two ends. This CDR3 contains 16 residues. Germline V gene data show CDR1 as MGHRA and CDR2 as YSYEKL. CDR3 sequence (DNA): TGCGCCAGCAGCCCACCGACAGACTCTGGGGCCAACGTCCTGACTTTC. The encoded protein is CASSPPTDSGANVLTF.

J is TRBJ1-1 and V is TRBV6-5, with D possibly matching TRBD1 (6 bases). The germline V gene encodes CDR1 MNHEY and CDR2 SVGAGI. Trimming shortened V by 0 bases and J by 5 bases, and 13 bases separated the two germline ends. The CDR3 extends over 15 amino acids. The CDR3: CASSYSEGVGTEAFF. CDR3 coding DNA: TGTGCCAGCAGTTACTCGGAGGGGGTTGGGACTGAAGCTTTCTTT.

This chain uses TRBV18 with TRBJ1-4; D gene unclear. Trimming pared 5 bases from V and 0 bases from J, leaving 10 bases between. The CDR3 is 15 amino acids. Germline-derived CDR1 and CDR2 are KGHSH and LQKENI. CDR3 protein: CASSESYATNEKLFF. The CDR3 bases are TGTGCCAGCTCAGAGTCCTACGCAACTAATGAAAAACTGTTTTTT.

The chain uses TRBV3-1 (or the pseudogene TRBV3-2) and TRBJ1-4, with 8 bases that match TRBD1. The germline gives CDR1 LGHDT, CDR2 YNNKEL (reference sequence). The length of the CDR3 is 14 residues. V trimming: 4 bases; J trimming: 7 bases; junction bases outside the gene matches: 5. The CDR3 protein is CASSPRTGSEKLFF. As DNA, the CDR3 is TGTGCCAGCAGCCCCCGGACAGGGAGTGAAAAACTGTTTTTT.

This clone is labeled as medium-sized. The CDR3 sequence: CASSKGDRSLLHYGYTF. The CDR3 coding sequence is TGTGCCAGCAGCAAAGGGGACAGGAGCCTTCTACACTATGGCTACACCTTC. The chain is built from TRBV9 and TRBJ1-2; the match to TRBD1 covers 8 bases. The germline gives CDR1 SGDLS, CDR2 YYNGEE. V trimming: 4 bases; J trimming: 3 bases; junction bases outside the gene matches: 14. The CDR3 has 17 amino acids.